The 18 T cell receptor beta chains below all came from one sample that was sequenced in a study of OX40 agonist ivuxolimab in advanced cancers. The repertoire was sequenced with immunoSEQ multiplex PCR; TCRdb's copy has only in-frame clones and lacks some. The sample includes 72,000 or so clones, about nine tenths seen only once; the top ten take approximately 1.4%. The sample consisted of CD4+ or CD8+ T cells sorted from blood, taken in a trial of the OX40 agonist ivuxolimab. Every receptor here comes from an adult with an advanced solid tumor such as melanoma, head and neck, liver or kidney cancer.

This clone has ten or more counts. V gene TRBV5-1 combines with J gene TRBJ2-7; 8 bases line up with TRBD1. J lost 6 bases, V lost 0 bases, and 5 bases had no gene match. The V gene's germline CDR1 is SGHRS and CDR2 YFSETQ. CDR3 length equals 14 residues. The CDR3 region has the DNA TGCGCCAGCAGCTTGGTTCAGGGGGCGATCGAGCAGTACTTC. Amino acid sequence: CASSLVQGAIEQYF.

The chain combines TRBV10-3 with TRBJ2-2, with TRBD1 identical over 7 bases. The CDR3 is made up of 14 amino acids. Trimming took 11 bases from V and 4 from J; bases not matched to a gene: 10. Germline-derived CDR1 and CDR2 are ENHRY and SYGVKD. The CDR3 loop reads CAHRGVASTGELFF. Here the CDR3 DNA reads TGTGCCCACAGGGGCGTCGCTAGCACCGGGGAGCTGTTTTTT.

This clone has just a few counts. This chain joins TRBV20-1 and TRBJ2-2; D gene uncertain. The CDR3 runs 11 residues. Germline V gene sequence: CDR1 DFQATT, CDR2 SNEGSKA (reference sequence). The V end was cut by 1 base, the J end by 8 bases, with 5 bases between. CDR3 loop: CSARVVGELFF. As DNA, the CDR3 is TGCAGTGCTAGAGTAGTTGGGGAGCTGTTTTTT.

In its sample, this clone was seen a few times. The chain links TRBV29-1 to TRBJ2-7; 8 bases are a match to TRBD2. Trimming cost V 6 bases and J 5 bases; bases outside gene matches: 9. CDR1 and CDR2 from the germline V gene are SQVTM and ANQGSEA. The CDR3 has 13 residues. The CDR3 protein is CSVAAAGVNEQYF. CDR3 DNA sequence: TGCAGCGTGGCGGCAGCGGGAGTAAACGAGCAGTACTTC.

This chain connects TRBV6-1 to TRBJ2-3; 8 bases map to TRBD1. Germline values: CDR1 MNHNS, CDR2 SASEGT. The V and J ends lost 4 bases and 0 bases, in that order; junction bases with no gene match: 3. The CDR3 has 15 amino acids. The CDR3: CASSAQGVSTDTQYF. The CDR3 DNA reads as TGTGCCAGCAGTGCACAGGGGGTAAGCACAGATACGCAGTATTTT.

This chain links TRBV5-1 with TRBJ1-4; tentatively, D is TRBD1 (5 bases). V lost 2 bases to trimming and J lost 7 bases, with 12 bases between them. Germline lookup yields CDR1 SGHRS and CDR2 YFSETQ. This CDR3 contains 14 residues. Here the CDR3 DNA reads TGCGCCAGCAGCTTTCAGGGCGTGAGTGAAAAACTGTTTTTT. Protein: CASSFQGVSEKLFF.

The DNA for the CDR3 is TGCAGCGTTGATTGGGGTCGCGGCACTGAAGCTTTCTTT. The encoded protein is CSVDWGRGTEAFF. The chain uses TRBV29-1 and TRBJ1-1; D not certain. CDR1 is SQVTM and CDR2 is ANQGSEA in the germline V gene. The CDR3 loop spans 13 amino acids. Trimming stripped 3 bases from V and 4 bases from J, with 12 bases between.

This clone was seen a single time. The chain carries TRBV30 and TRBJ1-4, with TRBD1 identical over 7 bases. CDR3 size: 14 residues. CDR1 and CDR2 (germline): GTSNPN, SVGIG (reference sequence). Trimming removed 3 bases from V and 5 bases from J; junction bases left unmatched: 6. The CDR3 DNA sequence: TGTGCCTGGAGAGGACAGGCGATAAATGAAAAACTGTTTTTT. Its translation is CAWRGQAINEKLFF. The entire variable domain, with the rest obtained from reference TRBV30 and TRBJ1-4, is as follows: SQTIHQWPATLVQPVGSPLSLECTVEGTSNPNLYWYRQAAGRGLQLLFYSVGIGQISSEVPQNLSASRPQDRQFILSSKKLLLSDSGFYLCAWRGQAINEKLFFGSGTQLSVL.

The CDR3 is CASSQGGPGQNTEAFF. For the CDR3, the DNA is TGTGCCAGCAGCCAGGGAGGGCCGGGTCAGAACACTGAAGCTTTCTTT. V gene TRBV5-4 combines with J gene TRBJ1-1; tentative D call: TRBD1 (5 bases). The germline CDR1 and CDR2 sequences are SGHNT and YYREEE (reference sequence). The V gene lost 4 bases and the J gene lost 1 base, with 17 bases spanning the gap. CDR3 length: 16 amino acids.

The chain joins TRBV18 to TRBJ1-1; no clear D. This CDR3 is 14 amino acids long. V was shortened by 2 bases and J by 1 base, with 8 bases between the two germline ends. The germline CDR1 and CDR2 sequences are KGHSH and LQKENI. The DNA for the CDR3 is TGTGCCAGCTCACCAGAGAGGAGGAACACTGAAGCTTTCTTT. Encoded protein: CASSPERRNTEAFF.

This rearrangement joins TRBV12-5 to TRBJ2-7; no reliable D call. The CDR3 sequence is 11 residues long. Trimming removed 6 bases at V and 0 bases at J, with 3 bases between. Germline CDR1 is LGHNT and CDR2 is FRNRAP. Here the CDR3 DNA reads TGTGCTAGTGGGGGCTCCTACGAGCAGTACTTC. It is translated as CASGGSYEQYF.

The rearrangement joins TRBV5-1 to TRBJ2-3; D gene unclear. CDR1 is SGHRS, CDR2 YFSETQ, per germline. This CDR3 has 13 amino acids. V was trimmed by 0 bases and J by 3 bases, leaving 5 bases between them. This CDR3 is CASSLGATDTQYF. The CDR3, as DNA: TGCGCCAGCAGCTTGGGGGCGACAGATACGCAGTATTTT.

V and J are TRBV5-4 and TRBJ2-7; perhaps TRBD2 as D (6 bases). Germline V gene data show CDR1 as SGHNT and CDR2 as YYREEE (reference sequence). CDR3 length: 15 residues. The V and J ends lost 4 bases and 5 bases respectively, with 19 bases between them. CDR3 amino acids: CASSPDGGGVHEQYF. The DNA for the CDR3 is TGTGCCAGCAGCCCCGACGGCGGCGGGGTCCACGAGCAGTACTTC.

This clone showed up just a few times. V is TRBV11-2 and J is TRBJ2-3; 8 nucleotides align to TRBD1. CDR3 length: 16 amino acids. V shed 5 bases, J shed 1 base, and the junction held 8 bases outside the gene matches. The germline CDR1 and CDR2 sequences are SGHAT and FQNNGV. The CDR3 region is CASSQGARSGTDTQYF. The CDR3 nucleotides read TGTGCCAGCAGCCAGGGGGCTAGGTCTGGCACAGATACGCAGTATTTT.

The chain combines TRBV5-4 with TRBJ2-5; maybe TRBD2 (6 bases). The CDR3 is 13 residues long. Germline CDR1 is SGHNT and CDR2 is YYREEE (reference sequence). Trimming stripped 6 bases from V and 7 bases from J, with 16 bases between. CDR3 in amino acids: CASTGGLDGTQYF. DNA of the CDR3: TGTGCCAGCACCGGGGGACTGGACGGGACCCAGTACTTC.

The V call is TRBV19, the J call TRBJ1-1, with D possibly matching TRBD1 (6 bases). Trimming removed 6 bases from V and 5 bases from J, with 10 bases in between. Germline V gene sequence: CDR1 LNHDA, CDR2 SQIVND (reference sequence). The CDR3 runs to 12 residues. DNA of the CDR3: TGTGCCAGTAGACGGCAGGGGACTGAAGCTTTCTTT. Translation gives CASRRQGTEAFF.

The chain has TRBV5-1 and TRBJ2-7; maybe TRBD2 (5 bases). From germline, CDR1 is SGHRS and CDR2 YFSETQ. The CDR3 runs 17 residues. V was clipped by 0 bases and J by 0 bases, with 16 bases between them. The CDR3 loop is CASSLEIGGLSSYEQYF. The CDR3 bases are TGCGCCAGCAGCTTGGAAATAGGCGGGTTGAGCTCCTACGAGCAGTACTTC.

This chain connects TRBV14 to TRBJ1-2; D not certain. The germline gives CDR1 SGHDN, CDR2 FVKESK. V gave up 0 bases and J gave up 4 bases, with 6 bases separating them. This CDR3 comprises 13 residues. The CDR3 region has the DNA TGTGCCAGCAGCCAAGATAACACCTATGGCTACACCTTC. Its protein product is CASSQDNTYGYTF. Drawing the rest from reference TRBV14 and TRBJ1-2, the complete variable domain is EAGVTQFPSHSVIEKGQTVTLRCDPISGHDNLYWYRRVMGKEIKFLLHFVKESKQDESGMPNNRFLAERTGGTYSTLKVQPAELEDSGVYFCASSQDNTYGYTFGSGTRLTVV.